The 6 T cell receptor beta chains given below trace back to one sample, sequenced in a study of T cell responses to AZD1222 COVID-19 vaccine. Profiling relied on immunoSEQ multiplex PCR, and the TCRdb table lists in-frame clones only, not all of them. The table records about 150,000 clones, around nine tenths of them present only once. The source was peripheral blood, collected 28 days after the second AZD1222 dose. The source is an adult who received the AZD1222 COVID-19 vaccine.

The V call is TRBV19, the J call TRBJ1-1; a weak D match, TRBD1 (6 bases). The ends were cut back, 5 bases at V and 4 bases at J, with 14 bases in the middle. The CDR3 is 14 residues long. Germline assignment: CDR1 LNHDA and CDR2 SQIVND (reference sequence). CDR3 residues: CASSLEQGGTEAFF. The CDR3 nucleotides are TGTGCCAGTAGTCTTGAACAGGGCGGCACTGAAGCTTTCTTT.

This clone has only a few counts. V is TRBV6-5 and J is TRBJ2-5, with D perhaps TRBD1 or TRBD2 (6 bases each). Germline values: CDR1 MNHEY, CDR2 SVGAGI. The CDR3 has 13 residues. Deletions cut 7 bases from V and 1 base from J, with 10 bases between. CDR3 protein: CASNKGGQETQYF. The CDR3 DNA sequence: TGTGCCAGCAACAAGGGGGGCCAAGAGACCCAGTACTTC.

This clone was counted a single time. The chain employs TRBV12-3 or TRBV12-4 and TRBJ1-3; D unclear. V dropped 8 bases and J dropped 4 bases, with 6 bases sitting between them. The CDR3 is made up of 11 amino acids. In DNA form, the CDR3 reads TGTGCCAGCGCCCCCGGAAACACCATATATTTT. It translates to CASAPGNTIYF.

This chain uses TRBV27 with TRBJ1-2, with 7 nucleotides matching TRBD1. CDR3 size: 17 residues. V was clipped by 3 bases and J by 2 bases; unmatched bases: 12. Germline CDR1 and CDR2: MNHEY and SMNVEV (reference sequence). Written as DNA, the CDR3 is TGTGCCAGCAGTTTTTGGCCTTCCCGGGACAGAAACTATGGCTACACCTTC. Protein sequence: CASSFWPSRDRNYGYTF.

This chain joins TRBV19 and TRBJ2-2; TRBD2 is a possible D gene (5 bases). CDR1 LNHDA and CDR2 SQIVND come from the germline V gene (reference sequence). This CDR3 has 14 amino acids. V was cut by 8 bases and J by 4 bases, with 14 bases left in between. CDR3 sequence (DNA): TGTGCCAGTTCGGGCCTCCGGGGCACCGGGGAGCTGTTTTTT. As protein: CASSGLRGTGELFF.

This CDR3 is CASTPGQGFQETQYF. CDR3 bases: TGTGCCAGTACACCGGGACAGGGTTTCCAAGAGACCCAGTACTTC. The V gene is TRBV2, the J gene TRBJ2-5, with 9 bases lining up with TRBD1. Germline assignment: CDR1 SNHLY and CDR2 FYNNEI. The CDR3 spans 15 residues. V trimming: 9 bases; J trimming: 1 base; junction bases outside the gene matches: 9.